A single sample is the source of the 3 T cell receptor beta chains below, sequenced in a study of blood T cell repertoires in COVID-19. Using immunoSEQ multiplex PCR, the repertoire was profiled, and TCRdb retains in-frame clones only, with some absent. The sample has 250,000 to 300,000 clones, around 81% seen once. Input material: peripheral blood. The source is a woman aged 55-70 years with active or convalescent COVID-19.

This rearrangement joins TRBV5-8 to TRBJ2-1; D remains ambiguous. Germline V CDR1 and CDR2: SGHTS, YDEGEE. V lost 6 bases and J lost 3, with 13 bases in between. CDR3 length: 14 residues. The CDR3 region has the DNA TGTGCCAGCATTAATCCTCCCCTCTACAATGAGCAGTTCTTC. Protein sequence: CASINPPLYNEQFF.

The genes are TRBV7-8 and TRBJ1-6; TRBD1 agrees at 10 bases. V shed 5 bases, J shed 10 bases, and the junction held 5 bases outside the gene matches. In germline, CDR1 is SGHVS, CDR2 FQNEAQ. This CDR3 contains 14 residues. CDR3 in amino acids: CASSLGQGDSPLHF. The CDR3 DNA follows: TGTGCCAGCAGCCTAGGACAGGGGGACTCACCCCTCCACTTT.

There are a few counts of this clone. The rearrangement links TRBV2 to TRBJ1-2; 8 bases are a match to TRBD1. Germline CDR1 reads SNHLY; CDR2 reads FYNNEI. The V gene end was trimmed by 10 bases and the J gene end by 4 bases; junction bases not matched to a gene: 11. This CDR3 comprises 14 residues. The CDR3 protein is CANPRAGGRYGYTF. The CDR3 region has the DNA TGTGCCAATCCCAGGGCAGGGGGCCGCTATGGCTACACCTTC.